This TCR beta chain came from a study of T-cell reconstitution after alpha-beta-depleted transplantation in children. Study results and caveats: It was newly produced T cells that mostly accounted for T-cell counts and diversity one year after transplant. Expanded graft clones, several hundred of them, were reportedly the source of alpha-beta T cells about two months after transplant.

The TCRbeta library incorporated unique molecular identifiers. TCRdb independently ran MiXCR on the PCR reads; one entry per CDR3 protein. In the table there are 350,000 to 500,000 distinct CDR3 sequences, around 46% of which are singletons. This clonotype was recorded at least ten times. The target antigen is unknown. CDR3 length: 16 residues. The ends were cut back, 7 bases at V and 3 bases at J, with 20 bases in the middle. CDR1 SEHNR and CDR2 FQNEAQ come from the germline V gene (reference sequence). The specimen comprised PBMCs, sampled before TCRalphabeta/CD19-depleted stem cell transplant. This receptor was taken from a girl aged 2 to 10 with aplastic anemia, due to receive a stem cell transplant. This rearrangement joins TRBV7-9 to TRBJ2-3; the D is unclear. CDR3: CASNLPPGDGTDTQYF. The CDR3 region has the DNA TGTGCCAGCAACCTGCCCCCTGGCGATGGTACAGATACGCAGTATTTT.